These 12 T cell receptor beta chains originate from one sample sequenced in a study of radiotherapy plus CTLA-4 blockade in lung cancer. Clones were read by immunoSEQ multiplex PCR, and TCRdb kept only the in-frame ones, dropping some. The table includes some 64,000 clones, approximately 76% detected once. This sample comprised peripheral blood, obtained from a patient treated with radiotherapy plus ipilimumab. The receptors shown here come from a human donor with non-small cell lung cancer whose response to radiotherapy plus ipilimumab could not be evaluated. Some clones in this sample may be carry-over from other donors' samples.

The chain is built from TRBV4-2 and TRBJ2-5, with a weak D call TRBD2 (5 bases). There are 16 residues in the CDR3. Trimming pared 1 base from V and 2 bases from J, leaving 14 bases between. In germline, CDR1 is LGHNA, CDR2 YNFKEQ. This CDR3 is CASSQGAGGGQETQYF. Written as DNA, the CDR3 is TGTGCCAGCAGCCAAGGGGCAGGAGGTGGTCAAGAGACCCAGTACTTC.

Regarding this clone: One end of the junction fails to match germline, which may point to a read error. Other DNA sequences within the sample encode an identical CDR3. This CDR3 reads CASSQDPGSGNTIYF. CDR3 in DNA: TGTGCCAGCAGCCAAGATCCAGGGTCAGGAAACACCATATACTTT. The chain recombines TRBV4-2 with TRBJ1-3, with a possible D match to TRBD1 (5 bases). The CDR3 contains 15 residues. Germline CDR1 is LGHNA and CDR2 is YNFKEQ.

In this sample, this clone turned up once. V gene TRBV6-1 combines with J gene TRBJ2-7; TRBD1 matches at 7 bases. V lost 6 bases and J lost 2; bases outside the gene matches: 7. The CDR3 loop spans 14 amino acids. The V gene's germline CDR1 is MNHNS and CDR2 SASEGT. CDR3 sequence reads: CASSRDRVAYEQYF. In DNA, the CDR3 is TGTGCCAGCAGCCGCGACAGGGTTGCCTACGAGCAGTACTTC.

The V and J genes are TRBV19 and TRBJ1-2; 7 bases map to TRBD1. This CDR3 is built from 12 residues. V gave up 7 bases and J gave up 4 bases; unmatched junction bases: 3. From germline, CDR1 is LNHDA and CDR2 SQIVND (reference sequence). The CDR3 bases are TGTGCCAGTACTGCAGGGGGCTATGGCTACACCTTC. Protein product: CASTAGGYGYTF.

The chain joins TRBV20-1 to TRBJ1-2, with unresolved D. Trimming stripped 2 bases from V and 2 bases from J, with 3 bases between. Germline V lookup: CDR1 DFQATT, CDR2 SNEGSKA (reference sequence). The CDR3 consists of 11 residues. In nucleotides, the CDR3 is TGCAGTGCTAGACAGAACTATGGCTACACCTTC. Its protein product is CSARQNYGYTF.

This chain uses TRBV15 with TRBJ2-7; D gene uncertain. The CDR3 length is 14 residues. The germline V and J ends were trimmed by 0 bases and 6 bases, with 12 bases remaining between them. The V gene's germline CDR1 is LNHNV and CDR2 YYDKDF (reference sequence). The CDR3 coding sequence is TGTGCCACCAGCAGAGATCCCCGTCCGGGCGAGCAGTACTTC. Translation: CATSRDPRPGEQYF.

The J gene is TRBJ2-3, the V gene TRBV5-1; perhaps TRBD2 as D (6 bases). The CDR3 is made up of 16 amino acids. V lost 4 bases and J 3 bases, leaving 18 bases between the germline ends. Germline CDR1 SGHRS, CDR2 YFSETQ. The CDR3 DNA is TGCGCCAGCAGCCTCAGCGGGCTATCAGGGACAGATACGCAGTATTTT. Residues: CASSLSGLSGTDTQYF.

The gene calls are TRBV5-1 and TRBJ1-1, with 7 nucleotides matching TRBD1. Germline assignment: CDR1 SGHRS and CDR2 YFSETQ. The J segment lost 1 base and the V segment lost 7 bases, leaving 4 bases of the junction unmatched. The CDR3 totals 13 residues. The CDR3 protein is CASGQGENTEAFF. In nucleotides, the CDR3 is TGCGCCAGCGGGCAGGGGGAGAACACTGAAGCTTTCTTT.

This sequence joins TRBV28 and TRBJ1-1, with D perhaps TRBD1 (6 bases). The germline gives CDR1 MDHEN, CDR2 SYDVKM. There are 14 residues in the CDR3. The V end lost 6 bases, the J end lost 3 bases, and 14 bases lay between the germline ends. CDR3 sequence reads: CASRKGGLDTEAFF. The DNA of the CDR3 is TGTGCCAGCAGAAAAGGGGGATTGGACACTGAAGCTTTCTTT.

This clone came up a few times. The gene calls are TRBV12-5 and TRBJ1-2; TRBD1 might be the D (5 bases). The ends were cut back, 6 bases at V and 4 bases at J, with 12 bases in the middle. Looked up from germline, CDR1 is LGHNT and CDR2 is FRNRAP. There are 13 residues in the CDR3. CDR3 sequence reads: CASGPGLLYGYTF. The CDR3 DNA reads as TGTGCTAGTGGGCCGGGACTGCTCTATGGCTACACCTTC.

V gene TRBV6-1 combines with J gene TRBJ1-2; 8 bases align to TRBD1. The ends lost 2 bases at V and 5 bases at J; junction bases unmatched: 4. The CDR3 is 14 residues long. The germline V gene encodes CDR1 MNHNS and CDR2 SASEGT. DNA for the CDR3: TGTGCCAGCAGTGAAAGGACAGGGCCTTATGGCTACACCTTC. Translated, it gives CASSERTGPYGYTF.

This chain links TRBV4-3 with TRBJ2-1, with D unclear. V shed 0 bases and J shed 5 bases, with 8 bases lying between them. CDR1 LGHNA and CDR2 YSLEER come from the germline V gene. The CDR3 runs to 14 residues. The CDR3 is CASSQDLLNNEQFF. In DNA form, the CDR3 reads TGCGCCAGCAGCCAAGATTTACTGAACAATGAGCAGTTCTTC.